A single T cell receptor (beta chain) is shown here with its context. Its target is not known. Possible read error: a much larger clone is one base away. Stable hyperthyroidism meant no progression to ophthalmopathy within 18 months of follow-up. Additional autoimmune diseases, uncontrolled infections, pregnancy or lactation disqualified patients. These data are taken from a study of Graves' ophthalmopathy and Graves' hyperthyroidism. Overall study results and limits: Blood also carried most expanded thyroid clonotypes exceeding 0.001 frequency.

The study amplified TCR beta CDR3 regions using RNA transcripts. The first round was an RT-PCR with HTBI primers, and the second round was a multiplex PCR. TCRdb redid the calling of the multiplex PCR reads with MiXCR, one entry per CDR3 protein. In the table there are a few hundred thousand distinct CDR3 sequences, roughly a sixth of which are singletons. This CDR3 spans 14 amino acids. Per germline, CDR1 SQVTM and CDR2 ANQGSEA. This chain links TRBV29-1 with TRBJ1-1; D unresolved. This TCR came from an adult woman with stable Graves' hyperthyroidism. Sequencing input: peripheral blood. The CDR3, as DNA: TGCAGCGTTGTATCCAAAGGAAAAAACACTGAAGCTTGCTTT. It codes for CSVVSKGKNTEACF.